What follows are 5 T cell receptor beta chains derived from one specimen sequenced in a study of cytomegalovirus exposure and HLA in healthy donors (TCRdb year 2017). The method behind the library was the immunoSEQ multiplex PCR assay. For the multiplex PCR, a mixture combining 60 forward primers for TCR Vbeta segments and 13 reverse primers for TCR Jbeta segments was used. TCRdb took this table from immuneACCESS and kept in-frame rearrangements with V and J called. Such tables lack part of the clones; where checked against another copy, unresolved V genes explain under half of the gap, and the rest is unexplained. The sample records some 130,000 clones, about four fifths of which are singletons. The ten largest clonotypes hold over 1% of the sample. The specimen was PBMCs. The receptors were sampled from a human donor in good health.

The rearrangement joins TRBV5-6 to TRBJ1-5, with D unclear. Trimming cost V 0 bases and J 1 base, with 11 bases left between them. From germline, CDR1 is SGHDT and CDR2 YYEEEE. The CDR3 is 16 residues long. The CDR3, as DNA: TGTGCCAGCAGCTTGGGGGGAGGAACGAGCAATCAGCCCCAGCATTTT. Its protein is CASSLGGGTSNQPQHF.

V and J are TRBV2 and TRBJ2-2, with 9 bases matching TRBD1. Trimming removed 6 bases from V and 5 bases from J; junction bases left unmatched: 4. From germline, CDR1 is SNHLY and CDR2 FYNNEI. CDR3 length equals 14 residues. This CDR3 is CASRGGTGTGELFF. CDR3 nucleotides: TGTGCCAGCAGGGGCGGGACAGGGACCGGGGAGCTGTTTTTT.

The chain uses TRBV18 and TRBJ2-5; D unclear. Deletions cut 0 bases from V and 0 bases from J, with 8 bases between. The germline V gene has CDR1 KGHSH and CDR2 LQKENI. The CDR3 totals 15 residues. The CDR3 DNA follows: TGTGCCAGCTCACCACCTCCCGGAGACCAAGAGACCCAGTACTTC. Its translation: CASSPPPGDQETQYF. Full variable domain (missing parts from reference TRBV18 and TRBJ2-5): NAGVMQNPRHLVRRRGQEARLRCSPMKGHSHVYWYRQLPEEGLKFMVYLQKENIIDESGMPKERFSAEFPKEGPSILRIQQVVRGDSAAYFCASSPPPGDQETQYFGPGTRLLVL.

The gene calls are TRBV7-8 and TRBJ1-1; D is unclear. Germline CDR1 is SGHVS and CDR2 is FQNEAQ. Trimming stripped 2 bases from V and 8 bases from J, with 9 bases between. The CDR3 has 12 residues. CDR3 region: CASSLPSREAFF. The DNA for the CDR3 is TGTGCCAGCAGCTTACCCTCTAGGGAAGCTTTCTTT.

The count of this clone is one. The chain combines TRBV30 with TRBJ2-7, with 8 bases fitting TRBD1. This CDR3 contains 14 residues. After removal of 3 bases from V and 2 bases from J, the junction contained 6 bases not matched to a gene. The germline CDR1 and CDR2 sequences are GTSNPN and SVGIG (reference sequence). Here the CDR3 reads CAWREGQDPYEQYF. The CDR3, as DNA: TGTGCCTGGAGAGAGGGACAGGACCCCTACGAGCAGTACTTC.